These T cell receptor beta chains were read from a single sample in a study of blood T cell repertoires in COVID-19. The assay was immunoSEQ multiplex PCR, and TCRdb's table has in-frame clones only and misses some. The table lists 270,000 or so clones, over 85% of them singletons. The sequencing sample was made of peripheral blood. The receptors stem from a woman in her thirties with COVID-19, enrolled during active disease. The CDR3 runs from the conserved cysteine through the conserved F or W. D genes are given only for firm matches. Expanded clones are given a class, and other clones once, few, many or no size at all.

V gene	J gene	clone size	D gene	CDR3 DNA	CDR3 protein
TRBV18	TRBJ1-1	NA	NA	TGTGCCAGCTCACCTCTCCGGGAGGGCACTGAAGCTTTCTTT	CASSPLREGTEAFF
TRBV28	TRBJ1-2	NA	TRBD1	TGTGCCAGCAGTCAAGGGGGCGATGGCTACACCTTC	CASSQGGDGYTF
TRBV7-2	TRBJ2-7	NA	NA	TGTGCCAGCAGCTTCCGGGACACCAACTACGAGCAGTACTTC	CASSFRDTNYEQYF
TRBV5-1	TRBJ2-3	NA	NA	TGCGCCAGCACGAACAGGAGGGGCCCAGATACGCAGTATTTT	CASTNRRGPDTQYF
TRBV15	TRBJ2-7	NA	NA	TGTGCCACCAGCAGAGGTAGGGGCGGGCAGTACTTC	CATSRGRGGQYF
TRBV7-9	TRBJ1-2	NA	TRBD1	TGTGCCAGCAGCTTGGGGACAGGGGTCGGAGGCTACACCTTC	CASSLGTGVGGYTF
TRBV4-2	TRBJ2-7	once	NA	TGTGCCAGCAGCCAGGGAAGCGGTTTAAGCTCCTACGAGCAGTACTTC	CASSQGSGLSSYEQYF
TRBV7-9	TRBJ1-2	few	NA	TGTGCCAGCAGCTTACCGGACACGTCTACTAACTATGGCTACACCTTC	CASSLPDTSTNYGYTF
TRBV9	TRBJ2-1	NA	TRBD2	TGTGCCAGCAGCGTAAGCGGGGGGGCCGGCAATGAGCAGTTCTTC	CASSVSGGAGNEQFF
TRBV11-2	TRBJ1-5	NA	NA	TGTGCCAGCAGCTTATCGTCTAACCTGGTCGGCAATCAGCCCCAGCATTTT	CASSLSSNLVGNQPQHF
TRBV12-3/TRBV12-4	TRBJ1-5	NA	NA	TGTGCCAGCAGTCGGGGGGTTAATCAGCCCCAGCATTTT	CASSRGVNQPQHF
TRBV2	TRBJ1-1	NA	NA	TGTGCCAGCAGCGCCCTCGGAGGGACTGAAGCTTTCTTT	CASSALGGTEAFF
TRBV10-3	TRBJ2-1	NA	NA	TGTGCCATCAGTGAGCGTGTGGGGGGGCGATACAATGAGCAGTTCTTC	CAISERVGGRYNEQFF
TRBV5-1	TRBJ1-3	once	TRBD1	TGCGCCAGCAGCCGGATGGGACAGCCCCGCGACACCATATATTTT	CASSRMGQPRDTIYF
TRBV24-1	TRBJ2-3	NA	TRBD2	TGTGCCACGAGCGGGGGGGGAGAAACAGATACGCAGTATTTT	CATSGGGETDTQYF
TRBV7-9	TRBJ1-1	NA	NA	TGTGCCAGCAGCTTAGCGAGGAACACTGAAGCTTTCTTT	CASSLARNTEAFF
TRBV19	TRBJ1-4	NA	NA	TGTGCCTCCAGGGGTAATGAAAAACTGTTTTTT	CASRGNEKLFF
TRBV7-6	TRBJ2-3	NA	TRBD2	TGTGCCAGCAGCTTGACCGGACTAGCGGGGGGACGCACAGATACGCAGTATTTT	CASSLTGLAGGRTDTQYF
TRBV29-1	TRBJ2-1	NA	TRBD1	TGCAGCGTTCTACCGATCGGACAGGGTTACAATGAGCAGTTCTTC	CSVLPIGQGYNEQFF
TRBV19	TRBJ1-1	NA	NA	TGTGCCAGTAGTATATACGCGACAGGAATGAACACTGAAGCTTTCTTT	CASSIYATGMNTEAFF
TRBV19	TRBJ2-7	NA	TRBD1	TGTGCCAGTAGTCTGACAGGGGCAGGGTACGAGCAGTACTTC	CASSLTGAGYEQYF
TRBV6-1	TRBJ1-4	NA	TRBD1	TGTGCCAGCAGTGCAGGACAGGGAGGAGCCCTACTTGCAACTAATGAAAAACTGTTTTTT	CASSAGQGGALLATNEKLFF
TRBV4-1	TRBJ2-1	NA	TRBD2	TGCGCCAGCAGCCCCTCCCGACTAGCGGGCCCCAATGAGCAGTTCTTC	CASSPSRLAGPNEQFF
TRBV6-5	TRBJ1-2	NA	NA	TGTGCCAGCACCACTCGGGGGGCAGTAAGTGGCTACACCTTC	CASTTRGAVSGYTF
TRBV4-1	TRBJ1-1	NA	NA	TGCGCCAGCAGCCGTGGCGGACAAGCAATGAACACTGAAGCTTTCTTT	CASSRGGQAMNTEAFF
TRBV14	TRBJ2-7	NA	NA	TGTGCCAGCCAGGCTGGGGAGCAGTACTTC	CASQAGEQYF
TRBV19	TRBJ1-1	NA	NA	TGTGCCAGTACCCCGGGAGGGGACACTGAAGCTTTCTTT	CASTPGGDTEAFF
TRBV5-1	TRBJ1-4	NA	NA	TGCGCCAGCAGCCAAAAGAACAGGCTAGTTTCAACTAATGAAAAACTGTTTTTT	CASSQKNRLVSTNEKLFF
TRBV15	TRBJ2-7	NA	TRBD1	TGTGCCACCAGCAGACTACAGGGGGCCTCCTACGAGCAGTACTTC	CATSRLQGASYEQYF
TRBV7-2	TRBJ1-5	few	NA	TGTGCCAGCAGCCTCCCGGGGGGTCAGCCCCAGCATTTT	CASSLPGGQPQHF
TRBV28	TRBJ2-7	NA	NA	TGTGCCAGCAGGGTTCGCGGGACCGCATACGAGCAGTACTTC	CASRVRGTAYEQYF
TRBV4-1	TRBJ1-1	NA	NA	TGCGCCAGCCGAGTAAGAAGCAGGGCTACGGGGAACACTGAAGCTTTCTTT	CASRVRSRATGNTEAFF
TRBV5-1	TRBJ2-7	NA	NA	TGCGCCAGCAGCTTGGATCAGGGGCAGGGAGAGCAGTACTTC	CASSLDQGQGEQYF
TRBV7-8	TRBJ1-1	NA	NA	TGTGCCAGCAGCGTAGACATGAACACTGAAGCTTTCTTT	CASSVDMNTEAFF
TRBV2	TRBJ2-1	NA	NA	TGTGCCAGCAGTGTTGGGGGGAGACACAATGAGCAGTTCTTC	CASSVGGRHNEQFF
TRBV27	TRBJ2-3	NA	NA	TGTGCCAGCAGTCCCTATACCGGGACAGATACGCAGTATTTT	CASSPYTGTDTQYF
TRBV2	TRBJ1-1	NA	NA	TGTGCCAGCAAACAATGGACAGACCCGGCTTTCTTT	CASKQWTDPAFF
TRBV11-2	TRBJ1-5	NA	TRBD1	TGTGCCAGCAGCTTAGGCAGGGGGCAACAGCCCCAGCATTTT	CASSLGRGQQPQHF
TRBV27	TRBJ1-2	NA	TRBD1	TGTGCCAGCAGCCTCCTTGGAACAGGGGGCGCAAACTATGGCTACACCTTC	CASSLLGTGGANYGYTF
TRBV11-2	TRBJ1-4	once	TRBD1	TGTGCCAGCAGCCCCGGAGGGGGCGTGTTTAATGAAAAACTGTTTTTT	CASSPGGGVFNEKLFF
TRBV6-2/TRBV6-3	TRBJ1-3	NA	TRBD1	TGTGCCAGCAGCCCCCAACTGGGGACAGACTCTGGAAACACCATATATTTT	CASSPQLGTDSGNTIYF